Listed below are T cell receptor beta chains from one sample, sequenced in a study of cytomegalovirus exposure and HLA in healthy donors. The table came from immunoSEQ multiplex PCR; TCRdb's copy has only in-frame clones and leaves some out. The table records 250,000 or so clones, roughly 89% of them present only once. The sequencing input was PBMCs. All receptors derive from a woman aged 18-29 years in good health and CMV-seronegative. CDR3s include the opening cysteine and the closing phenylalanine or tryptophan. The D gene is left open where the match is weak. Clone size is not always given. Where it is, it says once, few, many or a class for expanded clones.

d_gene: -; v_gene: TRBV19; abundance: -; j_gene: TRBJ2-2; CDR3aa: CASSSRGGTGELFF; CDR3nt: TGTGCCAGTAGTTCCAGGGGTGGCACCGGGGAGCTGTTTTTT
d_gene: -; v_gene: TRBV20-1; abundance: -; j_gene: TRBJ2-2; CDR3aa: CSARAAGELFF; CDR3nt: TGCAGTGCTAGAGCAGCCGGGGAGCTGTTTTTT
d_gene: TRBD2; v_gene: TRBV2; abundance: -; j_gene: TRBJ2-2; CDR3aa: CASSLSGENTGELFF; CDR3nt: TGTGCCAGCAGCCTTAGCGGGGAGAACACCGGGGAGCTGTTTTTT
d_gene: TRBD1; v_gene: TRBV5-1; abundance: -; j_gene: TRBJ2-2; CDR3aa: CASRKDRGNTGELFF; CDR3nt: TGCGCCAGCAGAAAGGACAGGGGGAACACCGGGGAGCTGTTTTTT
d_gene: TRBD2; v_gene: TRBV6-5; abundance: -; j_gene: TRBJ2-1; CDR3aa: CASSYYGTSGYNEQFF; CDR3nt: TGTGCCAGCAGTTACTACGGGACTAGCGGCTACAATGAGCAGTTCTTC
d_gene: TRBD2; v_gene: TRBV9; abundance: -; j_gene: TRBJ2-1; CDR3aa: CASSVEGSGGAVNEQFF; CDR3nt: TGTGCCAGCAGCGTAGAAGGTAGCGGGGGTGCGGTGAATGAGCAGTTCTTC
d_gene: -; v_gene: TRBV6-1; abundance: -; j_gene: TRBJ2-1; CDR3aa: CASHSLGAHNEQFF; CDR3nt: TGTGCCAGCCACTCGTTAGGGGCACACAATGAGCAGTTCTTC
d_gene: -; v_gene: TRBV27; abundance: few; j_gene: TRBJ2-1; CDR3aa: CASSTWDKGSYNEQFF; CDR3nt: TGTGCCAGCAGTACCTGGGACAAGGGCTCCTACAATGAGCAGTTCTTC
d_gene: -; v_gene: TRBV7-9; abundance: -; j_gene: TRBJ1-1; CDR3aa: CASSPNTVMNTEAFF; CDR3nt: TGTGCCAGCAGCCCGAACACAGTCATGAACACTGAAGCTTTCTTT
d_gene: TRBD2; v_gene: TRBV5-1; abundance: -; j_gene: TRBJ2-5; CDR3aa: CASSLLASQETQYF; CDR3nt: TGCGCCAGCAGCTTACTAGCGAGTCAAGAGACCCAGTACTTC
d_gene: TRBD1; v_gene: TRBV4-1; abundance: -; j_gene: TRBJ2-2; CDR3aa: CASSPTGGANTGELFF; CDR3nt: TGCGCCAGCAGCCCAACAGGGGGCGCGAACACCGGGGAGCTGTTTTTT
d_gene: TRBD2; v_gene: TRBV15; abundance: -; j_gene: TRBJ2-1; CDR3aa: CATGRGGKNEQFF; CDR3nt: TGTGCCACTGGACGGGGGGGCAAGAATGAGCAGTTCTTC
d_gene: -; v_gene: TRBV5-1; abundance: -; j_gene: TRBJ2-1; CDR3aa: CASSFLRVQTDEQFF; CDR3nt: TGCGCCAGCAGCTTTCTGCGGGTACAAACGGATGAGCAGTTCTTC
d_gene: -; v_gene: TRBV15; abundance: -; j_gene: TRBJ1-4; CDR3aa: CATSRDPVGEKLFF; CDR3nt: TGTGCCACCAGCAGAGATCCCGTCGGTGAAAAACTGTTTTTT
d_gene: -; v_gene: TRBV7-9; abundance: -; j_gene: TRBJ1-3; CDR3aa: CASSHDPGGVAGNTIYF; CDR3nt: TGTGCCAGCAGCCATGACCCGGGGGGCGTTGCAGGAAACACCATATATTTT
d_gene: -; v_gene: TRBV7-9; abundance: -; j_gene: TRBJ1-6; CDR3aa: CASSLGGNLYNSPLHF; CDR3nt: TGTGCCAGCAGCTTAGGAGGGAACCTCTATAATTCACCCCTCCACTTT
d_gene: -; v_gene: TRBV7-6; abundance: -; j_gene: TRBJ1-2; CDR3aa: CASSLEGWGANGYTF; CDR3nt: TGTGCCAGCAGCTTAGAGGGATGGGGAGCAAATGGCTACACCTTC
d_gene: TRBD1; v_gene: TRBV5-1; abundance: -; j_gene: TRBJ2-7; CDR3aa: CASSLGTGVPYEQYF; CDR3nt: TGCGCCAGCAGCCTCGGGACAGGGGTCCCCTACGAGCAGTACTTC
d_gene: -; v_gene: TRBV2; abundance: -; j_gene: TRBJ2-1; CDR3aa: CASIMDTPGQFF; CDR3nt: TGTGCCAGCATTATGGACACCCCGGGGCAGTTCTTC
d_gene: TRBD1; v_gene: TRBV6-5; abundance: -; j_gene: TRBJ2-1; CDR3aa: CASSSGQGAANEQFF; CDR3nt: TGTGCCAGCAGTTCAGGACAGGGGGCGGCCAATGAGCAGTTCTTC
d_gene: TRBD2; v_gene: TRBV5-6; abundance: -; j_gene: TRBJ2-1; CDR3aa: CASSNTDERGYNEQFF; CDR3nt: TGTGCCAGCAGTAATACAGACGAGCGGGGCTACAATGAGCAGTTCTTC
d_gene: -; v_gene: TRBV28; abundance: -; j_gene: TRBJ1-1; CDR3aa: CASIAETMNTEAFF; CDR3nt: TGTGCCAGCATTGCGGAAACGATGAACACTGAAGCTTTCTTT
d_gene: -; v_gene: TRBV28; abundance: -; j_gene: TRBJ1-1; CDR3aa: CASSSAGNTEAFF; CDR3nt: TGTGCCAGCAGTTCCGCCGGGAACACTGAAGCTTTCTTT
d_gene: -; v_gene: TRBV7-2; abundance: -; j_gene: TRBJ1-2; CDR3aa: CASSPFFTF; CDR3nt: TGTGCCAGCAGCCCCTTTTTCACCTTC
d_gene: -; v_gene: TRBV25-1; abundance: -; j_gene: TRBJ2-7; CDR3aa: CASSKEAWEQYF; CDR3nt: TGTGCCAGCAGTAAGGAGGCGTGGGAGCAGTACTTC
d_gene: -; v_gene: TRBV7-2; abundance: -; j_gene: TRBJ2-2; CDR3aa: CASMSPGVRAGELFF; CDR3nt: TGTGCCAGCATGTCCCCCGGGGTGCGGGCCGGGGAGCTGTTTTTT
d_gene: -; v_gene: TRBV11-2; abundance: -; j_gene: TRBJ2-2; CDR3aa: CASSPGTGELFF; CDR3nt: TGTGCCAGCAGCCCAGGGACCGGGGAGCTGTTTTTT
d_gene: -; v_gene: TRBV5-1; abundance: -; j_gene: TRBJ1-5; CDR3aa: CASSLTGLWEQPQHF; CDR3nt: TGCGCCAGCAGCTTGACAGGGCTTTGGGAACAGCCCCAGCATTTT
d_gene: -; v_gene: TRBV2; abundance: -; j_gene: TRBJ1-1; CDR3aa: CASSSGPPAGAFF; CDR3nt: TGTGCCAGCAGTTCAGGACCCCCAGCAGGGGCTTTCTTT
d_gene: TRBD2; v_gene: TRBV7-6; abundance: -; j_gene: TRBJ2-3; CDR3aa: CASSLAPSGGRKYF; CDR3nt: TGTGCCAGCAGCTTGGCGCCGAGCGGGGGAAGGAAGTATTTT
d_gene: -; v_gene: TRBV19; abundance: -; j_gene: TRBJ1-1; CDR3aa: CASSIGGHGIEAFF; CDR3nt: TGTGCCAGTAGTATAGGCGGACATGGGATTGAAGCTTTCTTT
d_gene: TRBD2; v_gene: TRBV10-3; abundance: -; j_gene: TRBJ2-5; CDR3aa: CAISESGGALETQYF; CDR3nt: TGTGCCATCAGTGAGTCCGGGGGGGCCCTTGAGACCCAGTACTTC
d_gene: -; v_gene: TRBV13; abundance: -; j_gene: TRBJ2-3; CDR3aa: CASSFHLSTDTQYF; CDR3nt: TGTGCCAGCAGCTTTCACTTGAGCACAGATACGCAGTATTTT
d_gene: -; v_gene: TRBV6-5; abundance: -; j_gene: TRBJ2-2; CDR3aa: CASSYGPNTGELFF; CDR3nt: TGTGCCAGCAGTTACGGGCCAAACACCGGGGAGCTGTTTTTT
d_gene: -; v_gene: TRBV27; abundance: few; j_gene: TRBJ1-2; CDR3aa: CASSSLTPLGYTF; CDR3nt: TGTGCCAGCAGTTCACTAACCCCTCTGGGCTACACCTTC
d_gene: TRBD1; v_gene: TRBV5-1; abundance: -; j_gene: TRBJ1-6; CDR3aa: CASSFVQGSDSPLHF; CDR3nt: TGCGCCAGCAGCTTCGTACAGGGGTCAGATTCACCCCTCCACTTT
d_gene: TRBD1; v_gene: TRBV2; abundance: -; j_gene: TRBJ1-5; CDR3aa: CASSPTGEQPQHF; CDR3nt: TGTGCCAGCAGCCCGACAGGGGAACAGCCCCAGCATTTT
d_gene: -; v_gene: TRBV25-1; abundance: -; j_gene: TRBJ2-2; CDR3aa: CASSEYMNTGELFF; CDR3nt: TGTGCCAGCAGTGAATATATGAACACCGGGGAGCTGTTTTTT
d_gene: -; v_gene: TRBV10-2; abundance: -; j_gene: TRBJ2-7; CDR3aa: CASSGEAYEQYF; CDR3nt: TGCGCCAGCAGTGGAGAGGCCTACGAGCAGTACTTC
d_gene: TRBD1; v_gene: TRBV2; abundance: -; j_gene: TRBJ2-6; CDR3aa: CATMSGQGAKGANVLTF; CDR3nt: TGTGCCACGATGTCGGGACAGGGGGCCAAGGGGGCCAACGTCCTGACTTTC
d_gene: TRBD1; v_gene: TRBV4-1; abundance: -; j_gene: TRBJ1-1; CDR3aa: CASSQLQGVSGWSTEAFF; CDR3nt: TGCGCCAGCAGCCAGCTACAGGGGGTTAGCGGTTGGAGCACTGAAGCTTTCTTT
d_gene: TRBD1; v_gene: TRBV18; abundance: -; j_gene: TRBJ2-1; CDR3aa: CASSPGDRDLSNEQFF; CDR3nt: TGTGCCAGCTCACCCGGGGACAGGGACCTTAGCAATGAGCAGTTCTTC
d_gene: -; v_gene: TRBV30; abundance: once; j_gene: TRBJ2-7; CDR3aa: CAWSRPPGSYEQYF; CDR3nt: TGTGCCTGGAGTAGGCCGCCGGGTTCCTACGAGCAGTACTTC
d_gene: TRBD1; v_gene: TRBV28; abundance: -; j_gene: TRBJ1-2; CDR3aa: CASSLLRGPGDFGYGYTF; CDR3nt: TGTGCCAGCAGTCTGCTGAGGGGGCCGGGGGACTTTGGCTATGGCTACACCTTC
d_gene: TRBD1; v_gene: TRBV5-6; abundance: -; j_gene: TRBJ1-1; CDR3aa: CASSWGTGTNTEAFF; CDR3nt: TGTGCCAGCAGCTGGGGGACAGGAACAAACACTGAAGCTTTCTTT